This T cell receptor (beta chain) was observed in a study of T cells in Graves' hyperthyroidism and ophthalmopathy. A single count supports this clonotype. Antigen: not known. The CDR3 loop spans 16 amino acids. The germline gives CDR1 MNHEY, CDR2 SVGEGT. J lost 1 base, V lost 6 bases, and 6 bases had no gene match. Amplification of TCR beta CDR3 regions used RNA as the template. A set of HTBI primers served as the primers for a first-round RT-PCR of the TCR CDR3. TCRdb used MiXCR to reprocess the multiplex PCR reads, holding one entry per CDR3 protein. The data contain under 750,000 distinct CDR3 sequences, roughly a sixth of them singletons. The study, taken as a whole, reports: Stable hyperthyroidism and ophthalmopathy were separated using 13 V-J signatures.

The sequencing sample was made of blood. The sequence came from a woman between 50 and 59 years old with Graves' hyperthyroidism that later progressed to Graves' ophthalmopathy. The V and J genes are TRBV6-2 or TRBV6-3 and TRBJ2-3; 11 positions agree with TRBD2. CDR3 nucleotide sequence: TGTGCCAGCAGAAGACTAGCGGGGAGCCGCACAGATACGCAGTATTTT. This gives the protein CASRRLAGSRTDTQYF.